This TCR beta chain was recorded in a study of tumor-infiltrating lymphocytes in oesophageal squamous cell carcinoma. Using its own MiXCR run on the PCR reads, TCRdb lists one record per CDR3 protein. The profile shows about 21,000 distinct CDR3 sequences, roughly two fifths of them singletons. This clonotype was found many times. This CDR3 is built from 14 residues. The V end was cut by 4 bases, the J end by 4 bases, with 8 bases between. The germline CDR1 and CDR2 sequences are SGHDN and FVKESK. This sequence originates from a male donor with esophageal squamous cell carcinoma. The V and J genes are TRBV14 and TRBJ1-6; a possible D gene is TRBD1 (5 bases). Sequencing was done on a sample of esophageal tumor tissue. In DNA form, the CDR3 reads TGTGCCAGCAGCCCCAGGGAATATAATTCACCCCTCCACTTT. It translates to CASSPREYNSPLHF.